This entry lists 2 T cell receptor beta chains sequenced from one sample in a study of blood T cell repertoires in COVID-19. Sequencing used immunoSEQ multiplex PCR; TCRdb keeps in-frame clones, though not all of them. The sample contains under 250,000 clones, 85% to 90% of which appear only once. Sequenced: PBMCs or T cells enriched from blood (not recorded which). The receptors shown here come from a man aged 35-49 years who had recovered from COVID-19.

The chain links TRBV9 to TRBJ1-3; TRBD1 matches at 7 bases. The CDR3 sequence is 20 residues long. The germline V gene has CDR1 SGDLS and CDR2 YYNGEE. V shed 0 bases and J 0 bases; nucleotides not matched to a gene: 15. In DNA form, the CDR3 reads TGTGCCAGCAGCGTAGCTACGGATGGGATAGGGGGCCACTCTGGAAACACCATATATTTT. Its translation is CASSVATDGIGGHSGNTIYF.

The rearrangement joins TRBV27 to TRBJ2-7, with 7 nucleotides matching TRBD1. V gave up 6 bases and J gave up 3 bases; unmatched junction bases: 11. The CDR3 sequence is 15 residues long. Germline V lookup: CDR1 MNHEY, CDR2 SMNVEV (reference sequence). The CDR3: CASSRTGTELYEQYF. The CDR3 DNA reads TGTGCCAGCAGCCGTACCGGGACAGAGCTCTACGAGCAGTACTTC.